A single T cell receptor (beta chain) is shown here with its context. The antigen is not known. Trimming left V 3 bases short and J 2 bases short, with 10 bases between. The CDR3 consists of 14 residues. Looked up from germline, CDR1 is MNHNS and CDR2 is SASEGT. TCRdb keeps only in-frame clones here, not all; method: immunoSEQ multiplex PCR. The repertoire includes some 29,000 clones, 87% of them detected once, and approximately 7.5% sits in the top ten. This specimen comes from a study of T cells in localized non-small cell lung cancer. General study findings and limits: A median approximately 59 of the top 100 tumor clones appeared in adjacent lung. Compared with tumor, uninvolved adjacent lung displayed greater T cell clonality, ranking highest overall.

Sequencing used peripheral blood, obtained before any cancer treatment. This sequence joins TRBV6-1 and TRBJ2-5, with D perhaps TRBD2 (5 bases). The receptor was derived from an older male donor with stage I lung adenocarcinoma. The chain's CDR3 is CASSEYEGQETQYF. The CDR3, as DNA: TGTGCCAGCAGTGAGTACGAGGGTCAAGAGACCCAGTACTTC.